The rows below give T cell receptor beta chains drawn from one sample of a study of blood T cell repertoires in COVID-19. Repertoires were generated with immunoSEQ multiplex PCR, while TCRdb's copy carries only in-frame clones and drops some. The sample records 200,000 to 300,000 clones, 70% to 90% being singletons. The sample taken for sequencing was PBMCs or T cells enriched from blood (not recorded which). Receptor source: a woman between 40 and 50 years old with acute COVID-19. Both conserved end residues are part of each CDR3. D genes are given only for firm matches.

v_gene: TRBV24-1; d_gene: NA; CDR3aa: CATSVPGEDGYTF
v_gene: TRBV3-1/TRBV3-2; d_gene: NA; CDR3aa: CASSQERLVLNEQFF
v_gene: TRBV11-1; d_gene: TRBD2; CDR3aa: CASSLGLAGEYEQYF
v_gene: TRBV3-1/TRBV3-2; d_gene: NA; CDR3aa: CASSQGVAGEREQYF
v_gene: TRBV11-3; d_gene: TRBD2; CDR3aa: CASSLVLGRGNYNEQFF
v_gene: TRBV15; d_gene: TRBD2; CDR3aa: CATSRVFGSSGRAPRDEQYF
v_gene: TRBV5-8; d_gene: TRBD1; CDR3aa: CASNPGTGREDTQYF
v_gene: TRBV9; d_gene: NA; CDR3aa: CASSVGWGLRETQYF
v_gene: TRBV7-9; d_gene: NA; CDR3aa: CASGGLNTEAFF
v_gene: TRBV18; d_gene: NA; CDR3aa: CASSPNLVEQYF
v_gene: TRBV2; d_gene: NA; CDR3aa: CASIPTASGNTIYF
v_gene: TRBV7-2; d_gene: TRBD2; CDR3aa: CASSATSGSLYEQFF
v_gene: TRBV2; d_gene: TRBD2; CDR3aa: CASTREGIEQYF
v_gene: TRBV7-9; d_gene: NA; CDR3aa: CASSAVGGGETQYF
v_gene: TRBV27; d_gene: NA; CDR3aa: CASSLSRGMNTEAFF
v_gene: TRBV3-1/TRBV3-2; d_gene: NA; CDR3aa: CASSQGIGVTEAFF
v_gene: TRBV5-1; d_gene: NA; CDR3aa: CASSLDSQLALSTDTQYF
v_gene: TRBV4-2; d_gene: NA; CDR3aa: CASSRDSPYNEQFF
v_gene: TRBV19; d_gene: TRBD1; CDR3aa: CASSTFVPGQGNYGYTF
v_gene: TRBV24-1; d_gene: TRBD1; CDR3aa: CATKDRGLGTPYNEQFF
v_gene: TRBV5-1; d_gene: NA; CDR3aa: CASSVPSSGNTIYF
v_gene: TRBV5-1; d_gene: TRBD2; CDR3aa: CASSFLAGVSYEQYF
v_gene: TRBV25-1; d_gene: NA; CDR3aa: CASSESGLWKLDGYTF
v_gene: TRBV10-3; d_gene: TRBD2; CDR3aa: CAISGMLAGDNEQFF
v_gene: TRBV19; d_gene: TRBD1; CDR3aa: CASSNTGGDGYTF
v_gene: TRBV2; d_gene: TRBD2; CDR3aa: CASSELAGVGTDTQYF
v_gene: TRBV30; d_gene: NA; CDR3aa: CAWSHRGGGTQYF
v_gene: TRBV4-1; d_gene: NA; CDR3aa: CASSQEVAGPNTEAFF